The 11 T cell receptor beta chains presented below share a single source sample, sequenced in a study of blood T cell repertoires in COVID-19 (TCRdb year 2020). Library creation used the immunoSEQ multiplex PCR assay. Imported from immuneACCESS, the table was reduced by TCRdb to in-frame sequences with V and J called. These copies leave out some clones; in studies compared against another copy, an unresolved V gene accounts for under half, and the cause of the remainder is not known. The sample table shows about 100,000 clones, and around nine tenths are seen once. Together, the top ten hold roughly 4.7% of the sample. Sequencing was performed on peripheral blood. These receptors were obtained from a human donor in a cohort sampled during active COVID-19.

This clone was picked up one time. In DNA form, the CDR3 reads TGTGCCAGCAGTCCTGCAGGGCCTGGGGAGACCCAGTACTTC. Translating gives CASSPAGPGETQYF. J is TRBJ2-5 and V is TRBV27; D might be TRBD1 (5 bases). Deletions cut 5 bases from V and 5 bases from J, with 15 bases between. Germline-derived CDR1 and CDR2 are MNHEY and SMNVEV (reference sequence). The CDR3 runs to 14 residues.

The CDR3 DNA follows: TGTGCCAGCAGCGTCGTGGCGGCCAGCTCTGGCTACACCTTC. Amino acids: CASSVVAASSGYTF. The chain couples TRBV6-2 or TRBV6-3 to TRBJ1-2, with D hard to call. Germline CDR1 is MNHEY and CDR2 is SVGEGT. Trimming took 6 bases from V and 7 from J, leaving 18 bases between them. The CDR3 is 14 amino acids.

This sequence joins TRBV7-2 and TRBJ1-1, with D perhaps matching TRBD1 (5 bases). V was clipped by 1 base and J by 7 bases, with 10 bases between them. Germline lookup yields CDR1 SGHTA and CDR2 FQGNSA. CDR3 length: 13 amino acids. In DNA, the CDR3 is TGTGCCAGCAGCTTAGAGGGGCAGGGTGAAGCTTTCTTT. It codes for CASSLEGQGEAFF.

CDR3 in amino acids: CASSPGGIADTQYF. The CDR3 DNA reads TGTGCCAGCTCACCGGGAGGGATCGCAGATACGCAGTATTTT. The chain is built from TRBV18 and TRBJ2-3; TRBD2 matches at 7 bases. This CDR3 is 14 amino acids long. The germline gives CDR1 KGHSH, CDR2 LQKENI. V was pared by 3 bases and J by 4 bases, with 4 bases of the junction left unmatched.

The rearrangement uses TRBV5-1 and TRBJ1-6; no definite D call. Germline values: CDR1 SGHRS, CDR2 YFSETQ. The V end lost 7 bases, the J end lost 5 bases, and 13 bases lay between the germline ends. CDR3 length equals 14 residues. The CDR3 reads CASSGVTDNSPLHF. In DNA, the CDR3 is TGCGCCAGCTCCGGGGTAACAGATAATTCACCCCTCCACTTT.

The chain recombines TRBV11-2 with TRBJ2-7; weak D call: TRBD1 (6 bases). The CDR3 covers 15 residues. V dropped 2 bases and J dropped 2 bases, with 13 bases sitting between them. Germline values: CDR1 SGHAT, CDR2 FQNNGV. CDR3 region: CASSLTQGWTYEQYF. The DNA for the CDR3 is TGTGCCAGCAGCTTAACACAGGGTTGGACCTACGAGCAGTACTTC.

V usage is TRBV6-1 and J usage is TRBJ2-3, with 9 bases that match TRBD2. This CDR3 comprises 14 residues. V was clipped by 3 bases and J by 4 bases; unmatched bases: 2. Germline V CDR1 and CDR2: MNHNS, SASEGT. Here the CDR3 reads CASSESGRSDTQYF. For the CDR3, the DNA is TGTGCCAGCAGTGAGAGCGGGAGGTCAGATACGCAGTATTTT.

V usage is TRBV28 and J usage is TRBJ1-2; 9 nucleotides match TRBD1. The CDR3 sequence is 16 residues long. J gave up 4 bases and V 10 bases, and 16 bases lay outside the gene matches. The germline V gene has CDR1 MDHEN and CDR2 SYDVKM. The CDR3 reads CATTYRPGQGRYGYTF. In DNA form, the CDR3 reads TGTGCCACCACATACAGACCGGGACAGGGTCGCTATGGCTACACCTTC.

The genes are TRBV29-1 and TRBJ2-3; 11 bases align to TRBD2. Germline lookup yields CDR1 SQVTM and CDR2 ANQGSEA. The CDR3 runs 13 residues. Trimming took 3 bases from V and 5 from J; bases not matched to a gene: 1. The chain's CDR3 is CSVEGTSGDTQYF. CDR3 sequence (DNA): TGCAGCGTTGAGGGGACTAGCGGAGATACGCAGTATTTT.

The genes are TRBV30 and TRBJ1-1; a possible D gene is TRBD1 (5 bases). CDR3 length: 13 amino acids. Trimming stripped 0 bases from V and 7 bases from J, with 12 bases between. Germline V gene lookup returns CDR1 GTSNPN and CDR2 SVGIG (reference sequence). In DNA, the CDR3 is TGTGCCTGGAGTGTACCAGGGTTGGATGAAGCTTTCTTT. This codes for CAWSVPGLDEAFF. Complete variable domain (other parts from reference TRBV30 and TRBJ1-1): SQTIHQWPATLVQPVGSPLSLECTVEGTSNPNLYWYRQAAGRGLQLLFYSVGIGQISSEVPQNLSASRPQDRQFILSSKKLLLSDSGFYLCAWSVPGLDEAFFGQGTRLTVV.

The chain carries TRBV7-8 and TRBJ1-2; TRBD1 aligns across 7 bases. Losses at the gene ends were 6 bases for V and 0 bases for J; bases not matched to a gene: 4. The CDR3 is made up of 14 amino acids. Looked up from germline, CDR1 is SGHVS and CDR2 is FQNEAQ. The CDR3 region is CASSSTGSNYGYTF. For the CDR3, the DNA is TGTGCCAGCAGTTCGACAGGGTCTAACTATGGCTACACCTTC.